The 2 T cell receptor beta chains below come from one sample, sequenced in a study of blood T cell repertoires in COVID-19. The data were produced by immunoSEQ multiplex PCR, yet TCRdb's version contains in-frame clones alone and is incomplete. The sample holds roughly 310,000 clones; around nine tenths are singletons and the top ten take 9.5%. The specimen sequenced was PBMCs or T cells enriched from blood (not recorded which). All receptors come from a middle-aged woman who had recovered from COVID-19.

The J gene is TRBJ2-7, the V gene TRBV30; 7 bases are shared with TRBD1. This CDR3 contains 14 residues. V gave up 5 bases and J gave up 0 bases; unmatched junction bases: 7. Germline CDR1 and CDR2: GTSNPN and SVGIG (reference sequence). CDR3 loop: CAWDGTASSYEQYF. In DNA form, the CDR3 reads TGTGCCTGGGACGGGACAGCATCCTCCTACGAGCAGTACTTC.

The chain joins TRBV4-3 to TRBJ2-3, with D possibly TRBD2 on 6 matching bases. The length of the CDR3 is 15 residues. Germline V gene data show CDR1 as LGHNA and CDR2 as YSLEER. V gave up 0 bases and J gave up 3 bases, with 10 bases separating them. CDR3 in amino acids: CASSQDGLMTDTQYF. Here the CDR3 DNA reads TGCGCCAGCAGCCAAGACGGACTAATGACAGATACGCAGTATTTT.